This TCR beta chain was sequenced during a study of OX40 agonist ivuxolimab in advanced cancers. Study in general: From roughly 23 to 90 years was the age range, with a mean of around 60 years, and roughly 80% were male. Study results and limitations: At 0.1 to 3.0 mg/kg and by week 6, CD4+ and CD8+ T cells in the blood had expanded clonally.

This clone was detected once. What it binds is not known. Sequencing was performed with immunoSEQ multiplex PCR; in TCRdb, only in-frame clones are kept and a portion is missing. This sample has around 50,000 clones, with 70% to 80% found just once. In germline, CDR1 is SGHTA, CDR2 FQGTGA. The germline V and J ends were trimmed by 5 bases and 4 bases, with 14 bases remaining between them. The length of the CDR3 is 15 residues. The chain uses TRBV7-3 and TRBJ2-2; D perhaps matches TRBD1 (6 bases). The material sequenced was CD4+ or CD8+ T cells sorted from blood, taken in a trial of the OX40 agonist ivuxolimab. The receptor comes from an adult with an advanced solid tumor such as melanoma, head and neck, liver or kidney cancer. CDR3 sequence (DNA): TGTGCCAGCAGCCCCGACAGGTCGGGCACCGGGGAGCTGTTTTTT. Translating gives CASSPDRSGTGELFF.